The clone carrying this T cell receptor beta chain has just one count. The entry originates in a study of blood T cell repertoires in COVID-19. On the study more broadly: Collection of acute and convalescent COVID-19 samples took place in the United States, Italy and Spain. From T cells, B-cell-depleted T cells, or PBMCs came the material, which was cDNA or gDNA.

Libraries were prepared by immunoSEQ multiplex PCR; TCRdb keeps only in-frame clonotypes and omits some of them. The table includes about 250,000 clones, around four fifths detected once. This CDR3 has 14 amino acids. V gave up 7 bases and J gave up 3 bases, with 16 bases separating them. From germline, CDR1 is SGHNT and CDR2 YYREEE (reference sequence). Sequencing input: peripheral blood. This chain uses TRBV5-4 with TRBJ1-1; D remains ambiguous. The TCR originated in a woman aged 60 to 75 with active or convalescent COVID-19. Here the CDR3 DNA reads TGTGCCAGCCACGGCGGGGAGGGAGACACTGAAGCTTTCTTT. Protein sequence: CASHGGEGDTEAFF.